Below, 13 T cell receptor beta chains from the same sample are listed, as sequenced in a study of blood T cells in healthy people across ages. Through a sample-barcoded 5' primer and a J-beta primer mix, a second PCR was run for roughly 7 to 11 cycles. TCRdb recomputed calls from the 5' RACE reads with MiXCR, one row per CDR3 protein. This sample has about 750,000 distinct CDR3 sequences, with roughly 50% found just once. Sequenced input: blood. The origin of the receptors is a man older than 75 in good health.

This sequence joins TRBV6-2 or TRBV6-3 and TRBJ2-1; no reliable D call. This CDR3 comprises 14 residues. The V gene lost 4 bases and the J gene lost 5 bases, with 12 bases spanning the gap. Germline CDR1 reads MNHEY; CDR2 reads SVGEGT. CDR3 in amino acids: CASSFRAFNNEQFF. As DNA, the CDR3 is TGTGCCAGCAGTTTTCGGGCCTTTAACAATGAGCAGTTCTTC.

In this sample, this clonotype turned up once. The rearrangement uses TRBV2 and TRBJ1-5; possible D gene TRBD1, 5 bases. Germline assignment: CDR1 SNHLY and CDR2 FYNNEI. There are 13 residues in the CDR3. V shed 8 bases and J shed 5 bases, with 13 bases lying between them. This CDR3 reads CASRGAVHQPQHF. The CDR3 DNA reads TGTGCCAGCCGCGGGGCAGTCCATCAGCCCCAGCATTTT.

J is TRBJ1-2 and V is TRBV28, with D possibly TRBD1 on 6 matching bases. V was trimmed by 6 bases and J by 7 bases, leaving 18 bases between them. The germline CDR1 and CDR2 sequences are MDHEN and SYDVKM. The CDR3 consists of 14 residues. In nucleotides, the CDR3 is TGTGCCAGCAGGAGGGACACCCCCAAAGGTGGCTACACCTTC. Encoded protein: CASRRDTPKGGYTF.

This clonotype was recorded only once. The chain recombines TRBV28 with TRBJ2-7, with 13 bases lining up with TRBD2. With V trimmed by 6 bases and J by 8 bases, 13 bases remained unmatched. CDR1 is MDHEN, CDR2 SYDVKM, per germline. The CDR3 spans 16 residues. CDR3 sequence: CASSTSLAGGFGQQYF. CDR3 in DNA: TGTGCCAGCAGCACATCACTAGCGGGAGGGTTTGGGCAGCAGTACTTC.

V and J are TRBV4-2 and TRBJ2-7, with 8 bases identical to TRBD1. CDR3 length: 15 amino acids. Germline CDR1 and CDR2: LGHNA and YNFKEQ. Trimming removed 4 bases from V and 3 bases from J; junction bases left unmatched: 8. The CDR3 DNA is TGTGCCAGCAGCCCCGAGACAGGGGCTCACTACGAGCAGTACTTC. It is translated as CASSPETGAHYEQYF.

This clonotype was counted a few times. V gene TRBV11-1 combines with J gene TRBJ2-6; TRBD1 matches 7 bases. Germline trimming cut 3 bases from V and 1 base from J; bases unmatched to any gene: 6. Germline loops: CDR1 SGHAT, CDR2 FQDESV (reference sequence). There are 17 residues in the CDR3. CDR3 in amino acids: CASSFGTVVSGANVLTF. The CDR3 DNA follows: TGTGCCAGCAGCTTTGGGACAGTAGTTTCTGGGGCCAACGTCCTGACTTTC.

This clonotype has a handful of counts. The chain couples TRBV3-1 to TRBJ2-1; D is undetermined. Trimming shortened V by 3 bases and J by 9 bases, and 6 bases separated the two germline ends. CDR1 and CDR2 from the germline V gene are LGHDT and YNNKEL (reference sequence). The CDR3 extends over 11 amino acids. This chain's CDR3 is CASSHSGEQFF. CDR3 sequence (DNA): TGTGCCAGCAGCCACTCGGGTGAGCAGTTCTTC.

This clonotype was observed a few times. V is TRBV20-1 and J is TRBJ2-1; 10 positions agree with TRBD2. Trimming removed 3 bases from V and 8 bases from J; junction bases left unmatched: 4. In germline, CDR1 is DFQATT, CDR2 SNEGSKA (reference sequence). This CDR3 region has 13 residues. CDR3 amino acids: CSASLAGVYEQFF. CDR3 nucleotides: TGCAGTGCTAGTCTAGCGGGAGTCTATGAGCAGTTCTTC.

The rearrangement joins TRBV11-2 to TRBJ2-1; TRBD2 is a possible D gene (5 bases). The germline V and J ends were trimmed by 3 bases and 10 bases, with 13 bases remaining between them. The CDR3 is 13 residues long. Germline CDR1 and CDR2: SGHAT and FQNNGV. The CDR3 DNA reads TGTGCCAGCAGCTTCGGGCTGCCGGGGGAGCAGTTCTTC. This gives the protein CASSFGLPGEQFF. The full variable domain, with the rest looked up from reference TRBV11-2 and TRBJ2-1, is EAGVAQSPRYKIIEKRQSVAFWCNPISGHATLYWYQQILGQGPKLLIQFQNNGVVDDSQLPKDRFSAERLKGVDSTLKIQPAKLEDSAVYLCASSFGLPGEQFFGPGTRLTVL.

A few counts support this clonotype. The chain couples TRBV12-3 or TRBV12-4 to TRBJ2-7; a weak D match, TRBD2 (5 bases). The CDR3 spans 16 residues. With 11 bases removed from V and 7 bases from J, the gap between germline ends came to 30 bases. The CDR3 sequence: CAPSREEARLVIEQYF. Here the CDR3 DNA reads TGTGCCCCTTCCCGTGAGGAGGCCCGTCTTGTAATTGAGCAGTACTTC.

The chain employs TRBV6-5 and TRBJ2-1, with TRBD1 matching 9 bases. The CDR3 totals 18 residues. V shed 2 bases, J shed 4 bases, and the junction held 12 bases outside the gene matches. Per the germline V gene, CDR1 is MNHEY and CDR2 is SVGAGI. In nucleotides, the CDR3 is TGTGCCAGCAGTTACACACCAGCCGGGACAGGGATGTACAATGAGCAGTTCTTC. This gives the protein CASSYTPAGTGMYNEQFF.

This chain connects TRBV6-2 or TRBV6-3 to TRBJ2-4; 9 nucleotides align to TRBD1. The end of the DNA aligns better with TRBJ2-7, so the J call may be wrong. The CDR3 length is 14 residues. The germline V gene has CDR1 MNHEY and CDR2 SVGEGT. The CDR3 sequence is CASTWTGEANEQYF. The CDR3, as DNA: TGTGCCAGCACTTGGACAGGGGAAGCTAACGAGCAGTACTTC.

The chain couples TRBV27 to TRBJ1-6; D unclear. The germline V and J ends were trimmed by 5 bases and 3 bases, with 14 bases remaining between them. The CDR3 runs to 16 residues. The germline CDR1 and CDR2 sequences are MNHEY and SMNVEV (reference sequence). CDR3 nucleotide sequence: TGTGCCAGCAGTCCCCGGGCCTGTATCTATAATTCACCCCTCCACTTT. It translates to CASSPRACIYNSPLHF.